Listed here are 9 T cell receptor beta chains from one sample, sequenced in a study of shared clonotypes between healthy human individuals. Only in-frame clones appear in the TCRdb table, and some are missing; sequencing was by immunoSEQ multiplex PCR. The top ten clones hold 0.35% to 0.45% of a sample with 2 million to 2.5 million clones, approximately 95% of them seen once. Sequenced material: naive CD4+ T cells from PBMCs. Subset defined: CD45RA+ positively selected. These receptors originate from a man aged 18 to 29 in good health. Some clones in this sample may be carry-over from other donors' samples.

This chain connects TRBV6-4 to TRBJ2-6; D gene unclear. Germline-derived CDR1 and CDR2 are MRHNA and SNTAGT. The CDR3 contains 15 residues. V shed 8 bases and J shed 2 bases, with 13 bases lying between them. The CDR3 bases are TGTGCCAGCCGTATCAGTTCTACTGGGGCCAACGTCCTGACTTTC. Its translation: CASRISSTGANVLTF.

V and J are TRBV6-1 and TRBJ2-7; D is perhaps TRBD2 (5 bases). The germline gives CDR1 MNHNS, CDR2 SASEGT. V lost 1 base to trimming and J lost 6 bases, with 13 bases between them. There are 14 residues in the CDR3. The CDR3: CASSEGGREREQYF. The DNA for the CDR3 is TGTGCCAGCAGTGAAGGGGGTAGGGAGCGCGAGCAGTACTTC.

The J gene is TRBJ2-2, the V gene TRBV5-4; D not certain. The CDR3 is made up of 14 amino acids. Per the germline V gene, CDR1 is SGHNT and CDR2 is YYREEE (reference sequence). V lost 1 base and J lost 1, with 5 bases in between. DNA for the CDR3: TGTGCCAGCAGCTTGACTAAGAACACCGGGGAGCTGTTTTTT. It specifies CASSLTKNTGELFF.

The chain recombines TRBV7-2 with TRBJ2-7, with D tentatively TRBD1 (5 bases). V lost 3 bases and J 0 bases, leaving 9 bases between the germline ends. Germline CDR1 and CDR2: SGHTA and FQGNSA. This CDR3 contains 14 residues. The CDR3 nucleotides are TGTGCCAGCAGCTTGCACAGGAGCTCCTACGAGCAGTACTTC. This sequence encodes CASSLHRSSYEQYF.

V is TRBV19 and J is TRBJ2-1; the match to TRBD1 covers 7 bases. From germline, CDR1 is LNHDA and CDR2 SQIVND (reference sequence). The length of the CDR3 is 16 residues. The ends lost 1 base at V and 5 bases at J; junction bases unmatched: 8. DNA of the CDR3: TGTGCCAGTAGTATAGGAGACAGGGTCATCCACAATGAGCAGTTCTTC. This encodes CASSIGDRVIHNEQFF.

J is TRBJ2-1 and V is TRBV28, with D perhaps given as TRBD1 or TRBD2 (5 bases each). Trimming removed 3 bases from V and 14 bases from J, with 23 bases in between. Germline lookup yields CDR1 MDHEN and CDR2 SYDVKM. The CDR3 is 15 amino acids. DNA for the CDR3: TGTGCCAGCAGTTTCTCGGACCATTCAACTCTGGGGGAGTTCTTC. Translation gives CASSFSDHSTLGEFF.

About this clone: The sample carries other DNA sequences with the same CDR3. The genes are TRBV7-9 and TRBJ1-4, with D hard to call. Germline loops: CDR1 SEHNR, CDR2 FQNEAQ (reference sequence). The CDR3 runs 13 residues. With 1 base removed from V and 1 base from J, the gap between germline ends came to 1 base. As DNA, the CDR3 is TGTGCCAGCAGCTTAGGAACTAATGAAAAACTGTTTTTT. Its protein is CASSLGTNEKLFF.

As to this clone: This specimen includes other DNA sequences encoding the same CDR3. The J gene is TRBJ2-2, the V gene TRBV7-3, with D unclear. Germline V gene data show CDR1 as SGHTA and CDR2 as FQGTGA. This CDR3 has 14 residues. V was shortened by 1 base and J by 0 bases, with 3 bases between the two germline ends. This chain's CDR3 is CASSLRANTGELFF. In DNA, the CDR3 is TGTGCCAGCAGCTTAAGAGCGAACACCGGGGAGCTGTTTTTT.

This chain links TRBV5-1 with TRBJ2-5; TRBD1 aligns across 7 bases. Trimming at V came to 6 bases and at J to 5 bases, leaving 4 bases not matched to a gene. Germline CDR1 reads SGHRS; CDR2 reads YFSETQ. The CDR3 runs 12 residues. This chain's CDR3 is CASTQGVETQYF. The CDR3 region has the DNA TGCGCCAGCACCCAGGGGGTTGAGACCCAGTACTTC.